These 29 T cell receptor beta chains were all obtained from the same sample, sequenced in a study of graft-versus-host responses after intestinal transplantation. Here immunoSEQ multiplex PCR was the method, and the copy in TCRdb shows in-frame clones only, minus some. The table lists tens of thousands of clones, roughly 95% of them singletons. Sequences were derived from PBMCs, sampled 156 days after intestinal transplant. The source of these receptors is a human patient who received an intestinal transplant, so some T cells may come from the graft donor.

The chain links TRBV5-4 to TRBJ2-1; TRBD2 matches at 7 bases. J was trimmed by 4 bases and V by 0 bases; bases with no gene match: 7. The length of the CDR3 is 16 residues. Germline assignment: CDR1 SGHNT and CDR2 YYREEE (reference sequence). The CDR3 region is CASSLEGLAAYNEQFF. The CDR3 DNA reads TGTGCCAGCAGCTTGGAGGGGCTAGCGGCGTACAATGAGCAGTTCTTC.

This clone was picked up one time. V gene TRBV27 combines with J gene TRBJ1-1; TRBD1 agrees at 10 bases. V gave up 5 bases and J gave up 0 bases; unmatched junction bases: 6. This CDR3 spans 16 amino acids. The germline CDR1 and CDR2 sequences are MNHEY and SMNVEV (reference sequence). As DNA, the CDR3 is TGTGCCAGCAGTGTAAGACAGGGGGCGATGAACACTGAAGCTTTCTTT. It is translated as CASSVRQGAMNTEAFF.

The rearrangement uses TRBV5-1 and TRBJ1-2; possible D gene TRBD1, 6 bases. Trimming cost V 0 bases and J 6 bases, with 18 bases left between them. Germline V gene lookup returns CDR1 SGHRS and CDR2 YFSETQ. CDR3 size: 16 residues. The CDR3 protein is CASSLAAGVFVDGYTF. The CDR3, as DNA: TGCGCCAGCAGCTTGGCGGCAGGGGTGTTTGTGGATGGCTACACCTTC.

The chain has TRBV4-2 and TRBJ1-2; weak D call: TRBD1 (5 bases). Trimming left V 2 bases short and J 7 bases short, with 17 bases between. Germline values: CDR1 LGHNA, CDR2 YNFKEQ. The CDR3 covers 15 residues. CDR3 region: CASSQFPRDDRGYTF. The CDR3 bases are TGTGCCAGCAGCCAATTTCCAAGGGACGATCGTGGCTACACCTTC.

The DNA of the CDR3 is TGTGCCAGTAGTATAGATGGAGCGGGAGGGTTCACAGATACGCAGTATTTT. Its protein is CASSIDGAGGFTDTQYF. V and J are TRBV19 and TRBJ2-3; 10 positions agree with TRBD2. Trimming removed 0 bases from V and 2 bases from J; junction bases left unmatched: 5. This CDR3 comprises 17 residues. Per the germline V gene, CDR1 is LNHDA and CDR2 is SQIVND (reference sequence). Full variable domain (remainder filled in from reference TRBV19 and TRBJ2-3): DGGITQSPKYLFRKEGQNVTLSCEQNLNHDAMYWYRQDPGQGLRLIYYSQIVNDFQKGDIAEGYSVSREKKESFPLTVTSAQKNPTAFYLCASSIDGAGGFTDTQYFGPGTRLTVL.

The CDR3 reads CASQGGGRLETQYF. Written as DNA, the CDR3 is TGTGCCAGCCAAGGGGGGGGGCGCTTAGAGACCCAGTACTTC. The chain carries TRBV6-1 and TRBJ2-5, with D possibly matching TRBD2 (7 bases). Trimming left V 8 bases short and J 4 bases short, with 17 bases between. The CDR3 extends over 14 amino acids. The germline V gene has CDR1 MNHNS and CDR2 SASEGT.

The V call is TRBV6-1, the J call TRBJ2-7; no firm D call. The CDR3 loop spans 15 amino acids. Germline lookup yields CDR1 MNHNS and CDR2 SASEGT. Trimming took 1 base from V and 1 from J, leaving 11 bases between them. This chain's CDR3 is CASSEVVQRSYEQYF. CDR3 DNA sequence: TGTGCCAGCAGTGAAGTGGTGCAACGGTCCTACGAGCAGTACTTC.

This clone was recorded a few times. The chain recombines TRBV27 with TRBJ2-7, with 9 nucleotides matching TRBD1. The CDR3 spans 15 residues. Unmatched junction bases numbered 13, after V lost 4 bases and J lost 9 bases. Germline V gives CDR1 MNHEY, CDR2 SMNVEV (reference sequence). The CDR3, as DNA: TGTGCCAGCAGTTCACCGGGACAGGGAATTGTCGTGCAGTACTTC. It translates to CASSSPGQGIVVQYF.

The chain uses TRBV6-1 and TRBJ2-5; 8 nucleotides line up with TRBD2. The CDR3 has 15 residues. V shed 2 bases, J shed 4 bases, and the junction held 6 bases outside the gene matches. Germline CDR1 MNHNS, CDR2 SASEGT. The CDR3 reads CASSELLAVGETQYF. For the CDR3, the DNA is TGTGCCAGCAGTGAACTACTAGCGGTGGGAGAGACCCAGTACTTC.

The rearrangement links TRBV29-1 to TRBJ2-7; the match to TRBD2 covers 7 bases. Germline lookup yields CDR1 SQVTM and CDR2 ANQGSEA. The J segment lost 3 bases and the V segment lost 4 bases, leaving 6 bases of the junction unmatched. This CDR3 is 13 amino acids long. The CDR3 DNA follows: TGCAGCGTTGGCGGGGGAACGCACTACGAGCAGTACTTC. Encoded protein: CSVGGGTHYEQYF.

The DNA for the CDR3 is TGTGCCAGCAGCACCGACAGGGGGCTGGACCTCTACGAGCAGTACTTC. Protein product: CASSTDRGLDLYEQYF. The chain recombines TRBV7-9 with TRBJ2-7, with 10 bases fitting TRBD1. The junction had 10 bases not matched to a gene; V was cut back by 5 bases and J by 3 bases. Looked up from germline, CDR1 is SEHNR and CDR2 is FQNEAQ (reference sequence). The CDR3 is 16 amino acids.

The chain has TRBV7-9 and TRBJ2-1; 8 bases map to TRBD2. V lost 5 bases to trimming and J lost 6 bases; unmatched junction nucleotides: 3. The CDR3 has 13 residues. The germline CDR1 and CDR2 sequences are SEHNR and FQNEAQ (reference sequence). The CDR3 here is CASSPGTSNEQFF. The CDR3 DNA is TGTGCCAGCAGCCCAGGGACTAGCAATGAGCAGTTCTTC. The complete variable domain, with remaining parts taken from reference TRBV7-9 and TRBJ2-1, reads DTGVSQNPRHKITKRGQNVTFRCDPISEHNRLYWYRQTLGQGPEFLTYFQNEAQLEKSRLLSDRFSAERPKGSFSTLEIQRTEQGDSAMYLCASSPGTSNEQFFGPGTRLTVL.

The chain uses TRBV15 and TRBJ2-7; 8 nucleotides match TRBD1. The CDR3 consists of 18 residues. Trimming removed 3 bases from V and 1 base from J; junction bases left unmatched: 14. Germline CDR1 is LNHNV and CDR2 is YYDKDF (reference sequence). This chain's CDR3 is CATSRDLKPQGESYEQYF. The DNA of the CDR3 is TGTGCCACCAGCAGGGATTTAAAACCACAGGGGGAGTCCTACGAGCAGTACTTC.

This clone appeared a single time. This rearrangement joins TRBV7-3 to TRBJ2-6, with 9 bases matching TRBD1. Germline CDR1 is SGHTA and CDR2 is FQGTGA. This CDR3 is built from 16 residues. J lost 0 bases, V lost 8 bases, and 5 bases had no gene match. The CDR3 DNA follows: TGTGCCAGCGGGACAGGGAGTAGCTCTGGGGCCAACGTCCTGACTTTC. Translation: CASGTGSSSGANVLTF.

The chain carries TRBV6-1 and TRBJ1-1; a weak D match, TRBD1 (6 bases). V lost 1 base and J lost 6, with 15 bases in between. This CDR3 is built from 15 residues. Per germline, CDR1 MNHNS and CDR2 SASEGT. The CDR3, as DNA: TGTGCCAGCAGTGAAGGCCCGACAGGTCTCGCTGAAGCTTTCTTT. Its translation: CASSEGPTGLAEAFF.

The chain joins TRBV6-1 to TRBJ1-5; D is ambiguous. The germline V gene has CDR1 MNHNS and CDR2 SASEGT. Trimming cost V 1 base and J 0 bases, with 10 bases left between them. The CDR3 consists of 16 residues. This CDR3 is CASSEVREYSNQPQHF. In nucleotides, the CDR3 is TGTGCCAGCAGTGAAGTGAGGGAGTATAGCAATCAGCCCCAGCATTTT.

The chain combines TRBV9 with TRBJ1-2; 7 bases are a match to TRBD1. V was clipped by 0 bases and J by 5 bases; unmatched bases: 4. This CDR3 is 14 amino acids long. Germline loops: CDR1 SGDLS, CDR2 YYNGEE. The CDR3 sequence: CASSVATGVYGYTF. The CDR3 nucleotides read TGTGCCAGCAGCGTAGCAACAGGGGTATATGGCTACACCTTC. The full variable domain, in which reference TRBV9 and TRBJ1-2 provide the parts outside the CDR3, is DSGVTQTPKHLITATGQRVTLRCSPRSGDLSVYWYQQSLDQGLQFLIQYYNGEERAKGNILERFSAQQFPDLHSELNLSSLELGDSALYFCASSVATGVYGYTFGSGTRLTVV.

The V call is TRBV4-3, the J call TRBJ1-3; D is unclear. Trimming removed 0 bases at V and 8 bases at J, with 5 bases between. Germline assignment: CDR1 LGHNA and CDR2 YSLEER. The CDR3 covers 12 residues. The CDR3 loop is CASSQDSDTIYF. The CDR3, as DNA: TGCGCCAGCAGCCAAGATTCAGACACCATATATTTT.

CDR3 sequence (DNA): TGTGCCAGCAGCTTCGGAGGATCCCTTTCTAGCACAGATACGCAGTATTTT. Residues: CASSFGGSLSSTDTQYF. The chain joins TRBV7-9 to TRBJ2-3, with D possibly matching TRBD2 (5 bases). Per germline, CDR1 SEHNR and CDR2 FQNEAQ (reference sequence). Trimming shortened V by 3 bases and J by 0 bases, and 16 bases separated the two germline ends. The CDR3 covers 17 residues.

This chain joins TRBV30 and TRBJ2-7; 7 positions agree with TRBD2. Germline V gene data show CDR1 as GTSNPN and CDR2 as SVGIG (reference sequence). The CDR3 contains 13 residues. V lost 3 bases to trimming and J lost 6 bases; unmatched junction nucleotides: 8. Written as DNA, the CDR3 is TGTGCCTGGAGCACTGACACGGGGGGCGAGCAGTACTTC. Translation gives CAWSTDTGGEQYF.

This rearrangement joins TRBV27 to TRBJ2-7; 9 nucleotides agree with TRBD1. The CDR3 covers 15 residues. Trimming at V came to 6 bases and at J to 4 bases, leaving 10 bases not matched to a gene. Germline V CDR1 and CDR2: MNHEY, SMNVEV (reference sequence). The CDR3 sequence: CASRPIGQGSYEQYF. The CDR3 nucleotides read TGTGCCAGCAGGCCAATTGGACAGGGGTCATACGAGCAGTACTTC.

The chain employs TRBV7-9 and TRBJ2-2, with D tentatively TRBD1 (6 bases). Germline lookup yields CDR1 SEHNR and CDR2 FQNEAQ (reference sequence). Trimming removed 4 bases at V and 6 bases at J, with 15 bases between. CDR3 length: 15 residues. The CDR3 protein is CASSWTIQGSGELFF. Written as DNA, the CDR3 is TGTGCCAGCAGCTGGACAATCCAGGGGTCCGGGGAGCTGTTTTTT.

This clone has a handful of counts. The gene calls are TRBV5-1 and TRBJ2-3; 10 bases are a match to TRBD2. The CDR3 is 16 amino acids. Germline CDR1 SGHRS, CDR2 YFSETQ. V was pared by 0 bases and J by 5 bases, with 6 bases of the junction left unmatched. CDR3 in DNA: TGCGCCAGCAGCTTGGGGCTAGCGGGAGCGGAAGATACGCAGTATTTT. It yields the protein CASSLGLAGAEDTQYF.

This clone is a singleton in its sample. V usage is TRBV5-6 and J usage is TRBJ2-5; possibly TRBD1 for D (6 bases). Germline-derived CDR1 and CDR2 are SGHDT and YYEEEE. This CDR3 is 14 amino acids long. Deletions cut 3 bases from V and 1 base from J, with 10 bases between. CDR3 region: CASSSQGPQETQYF. CDR3 nucleotides: TGTGCCAGCAGCTCACAGGGTCCCCAAGAGACCCAGTACTTC.

CDR3 bases: TGTGCCAGCAGTTTTTGGGGGGATAATTCACCCCTCCACTTT. This sequence encodes CASSFWGDNSPLHF. V and J are TRBV28 and TRBJ1-6, with TRBD1 as a possible D gene (5 bases). V lost 3 bases and J 5 bases, leaving 8 bases between the germline ends. The CDR3 has 14 residues. The germline CDR1 and CDR2 sequences are MDHEN and SYDVKM.

This rearrangement joins TRBV28 to TRBJ1-5; D gene uncertain. CDR1 is MDHEN, CDR2 SYDVKM, per germline. This CDR3 spans 16 amino acids. V was cut by 1 base and J by 2 bases, with 12 bases left in between. Written as DNA, the CDR3 is TGTGCCAGCAGTTTATTGATGGGGATCGGCAATCAGCCCCAGCATTTT. This encodes CASSLLMGIGNQPQHF.

The chain has TRBV5-5 and TRBJ2-5; no definite D call. CDR3 length equals 13 residues. The V and J ends lost 4 bases and 4 bases respectively, with 11 bases between them. CDR1 is SGHKS and CDR2 is YYEKEE in the germline V gene (reference sequence). The CDR3 reads CASSRGPLETQYF. The CDR3 bases are TGTGCCAGCAGCCGTGGCCCCCTAGAGACCCAGTACTTC.

V usage is TRBV6-5 and J usage is TRBJ2-3; D call uncertain. In germline, CDR1 is MNHEY, CDR2 SVGAGI. V was cut by 2 bases and J by 0 bases, with 6 bases left in between. The CDR3 has 14 residues. The CDR3 reads CASSYVRSTDTQYF. The DNA for the CDR3 is TGTGCCAGCAGTTACGTCAGGAGCACAGATACGCAGTATTTT.

The count of this clone is one. The V gene is TRBV7-9, the J gene TRBJ1-2; TRBD1 aligns across 9 bases. V trimming: 6 bases; J trimming: 5 bases; junction bases outside the gene matches: 7. The CDR3 consists of 14 residues. Germline V lookup: CDR1 SEHNR, CDR2 FQNEAQ (reference sequence). The CDR3, as DNA: TGTGCCAGCAGTTCGGGACAGGGCGGTTATGGCTACACCTTC. Protein product: CASSSGQGGYGYTF.